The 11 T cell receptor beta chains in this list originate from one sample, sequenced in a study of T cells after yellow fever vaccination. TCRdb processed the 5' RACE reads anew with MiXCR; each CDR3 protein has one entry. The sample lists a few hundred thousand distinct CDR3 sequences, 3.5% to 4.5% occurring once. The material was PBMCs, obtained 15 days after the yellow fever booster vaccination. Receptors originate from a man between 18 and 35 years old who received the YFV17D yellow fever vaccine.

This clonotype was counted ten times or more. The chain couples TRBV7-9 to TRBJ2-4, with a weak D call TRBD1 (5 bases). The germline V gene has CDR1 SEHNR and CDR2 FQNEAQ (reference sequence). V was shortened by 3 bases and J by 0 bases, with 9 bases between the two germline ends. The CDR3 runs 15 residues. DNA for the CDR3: TGTGCCAGCAGCTTCCCAGGGATAGCCAAAAACATTCAGTACTTC. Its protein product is CASSFPGIAKNIQYF.

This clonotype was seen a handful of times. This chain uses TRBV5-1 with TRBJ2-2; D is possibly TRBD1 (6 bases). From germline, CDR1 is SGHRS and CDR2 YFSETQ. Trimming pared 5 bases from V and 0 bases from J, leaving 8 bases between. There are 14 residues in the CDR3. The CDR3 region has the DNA TGCGCCAGCAGGGGACAATCGAACACCGGGGAGCTGTTTTTT. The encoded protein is CASRGQSNTGELFF.

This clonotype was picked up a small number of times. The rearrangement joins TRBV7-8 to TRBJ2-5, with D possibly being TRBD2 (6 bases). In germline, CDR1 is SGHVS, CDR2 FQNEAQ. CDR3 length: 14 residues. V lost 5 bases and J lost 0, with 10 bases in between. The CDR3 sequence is CASSPWGDQETQYF. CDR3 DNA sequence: TGTGCCAGCAGCCCTTGGGGGGACCAAGAGACCCAGTACTTC. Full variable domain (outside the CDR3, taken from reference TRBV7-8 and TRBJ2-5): GAGVSQSPRYKVAKRGQDVALRCDPISGHVSLFWYQQALGQGPEFLTYFQNEAQLDKSGLPSDRFFAERPEGSVSTLKIQRTQQEDSAVYLCASSPWGDQETQYFGPGTRLLVL.

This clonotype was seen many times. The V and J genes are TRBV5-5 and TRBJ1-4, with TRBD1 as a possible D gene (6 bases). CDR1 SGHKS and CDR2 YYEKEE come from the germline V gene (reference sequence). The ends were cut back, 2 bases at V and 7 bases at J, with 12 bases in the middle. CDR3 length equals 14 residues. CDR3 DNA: TGTGCCAGCAGCTTTGCAATCAGGGGTGAAAAACTGTTTTTT. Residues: CASSFAIRGEKLFF.

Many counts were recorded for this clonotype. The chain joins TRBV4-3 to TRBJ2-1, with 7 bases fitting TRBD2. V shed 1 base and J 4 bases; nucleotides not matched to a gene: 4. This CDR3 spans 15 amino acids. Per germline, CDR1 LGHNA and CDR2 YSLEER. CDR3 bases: TGCGCCAGCAGCCAAGGTCGGGAGGAATACAATGAGCAGTTCTTC. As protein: CASSQGREEYNEQFF.

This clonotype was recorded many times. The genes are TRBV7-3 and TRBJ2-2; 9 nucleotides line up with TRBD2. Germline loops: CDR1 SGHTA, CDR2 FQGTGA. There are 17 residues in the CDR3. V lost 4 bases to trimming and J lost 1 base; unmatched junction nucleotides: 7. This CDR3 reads CASSSLGLARNTGELFF. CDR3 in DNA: TGTGCCAGCAGCTCCCTGGGACTAGCCCGGAACACCGGGGAGCTGTTTTTT.

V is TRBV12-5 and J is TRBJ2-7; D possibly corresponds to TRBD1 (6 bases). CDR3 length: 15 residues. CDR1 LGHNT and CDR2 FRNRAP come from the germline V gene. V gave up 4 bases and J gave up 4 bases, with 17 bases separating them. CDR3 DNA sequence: TGTGCTAGTGGTTCGCGTACCGGGACACAGTACGAGCAGTACTTC. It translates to CASGSRTGTQYEQYF. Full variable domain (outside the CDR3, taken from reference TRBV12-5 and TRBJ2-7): DARVTQTPRHKVTEMGQEVTMRCQPILGHNTVFWYRQTMMQGLELLAYFRNRAPLDDSGMPKDRFSAEMPDATLATLKIQPSEPRDSAVYFCASGSRTGTQYEQYFGPGTRLTVT.

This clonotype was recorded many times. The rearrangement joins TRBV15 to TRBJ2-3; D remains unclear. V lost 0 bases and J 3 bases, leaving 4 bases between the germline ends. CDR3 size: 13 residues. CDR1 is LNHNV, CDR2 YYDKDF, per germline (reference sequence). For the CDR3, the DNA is TGTGCCACCAGCAGAGATCCAACAGATACGCAGTATTTT. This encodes CATSRDPTDTQYF.

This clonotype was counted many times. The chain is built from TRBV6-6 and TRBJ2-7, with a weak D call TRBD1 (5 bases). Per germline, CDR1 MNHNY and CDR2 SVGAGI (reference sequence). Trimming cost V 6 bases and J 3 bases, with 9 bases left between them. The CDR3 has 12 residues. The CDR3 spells CASSYDSYEQYV. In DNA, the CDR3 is TGTGCCAGCAGCTATGACAGCTACGAGCAGTACGTC.

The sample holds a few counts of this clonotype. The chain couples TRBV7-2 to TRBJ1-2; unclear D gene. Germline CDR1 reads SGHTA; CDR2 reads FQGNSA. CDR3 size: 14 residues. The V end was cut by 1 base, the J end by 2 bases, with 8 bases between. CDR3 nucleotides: TGTGCCAGCAGCTTAGAAGGGCTGAACTATGGCTACACCTTC. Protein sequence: CASSLEGLNYGYTF.

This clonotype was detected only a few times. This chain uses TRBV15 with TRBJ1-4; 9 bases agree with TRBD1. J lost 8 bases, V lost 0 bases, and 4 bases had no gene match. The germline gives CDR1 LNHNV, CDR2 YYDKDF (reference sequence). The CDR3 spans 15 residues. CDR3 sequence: CATSREGQGREKLFF. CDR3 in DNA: TGTGCCACCAGCAGAGAGGGACAGGGTAGAGAAAAACTGTTTTTT.